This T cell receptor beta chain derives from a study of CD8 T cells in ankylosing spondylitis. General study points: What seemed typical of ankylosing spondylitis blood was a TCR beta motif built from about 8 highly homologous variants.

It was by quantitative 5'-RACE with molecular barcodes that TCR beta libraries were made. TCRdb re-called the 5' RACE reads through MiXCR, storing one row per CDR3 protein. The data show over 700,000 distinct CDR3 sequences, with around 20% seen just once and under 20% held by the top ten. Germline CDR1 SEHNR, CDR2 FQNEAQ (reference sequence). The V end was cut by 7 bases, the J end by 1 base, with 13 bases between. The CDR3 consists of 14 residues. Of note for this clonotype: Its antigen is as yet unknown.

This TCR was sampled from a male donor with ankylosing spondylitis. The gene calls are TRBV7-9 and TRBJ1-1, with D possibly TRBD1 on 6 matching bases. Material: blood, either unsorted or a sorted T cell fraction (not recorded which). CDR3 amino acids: CASNRQETNTEAFF. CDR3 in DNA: TGTGCCAGCAACCGACAGGAAACGAACACTGAAGCTTTCTTT.